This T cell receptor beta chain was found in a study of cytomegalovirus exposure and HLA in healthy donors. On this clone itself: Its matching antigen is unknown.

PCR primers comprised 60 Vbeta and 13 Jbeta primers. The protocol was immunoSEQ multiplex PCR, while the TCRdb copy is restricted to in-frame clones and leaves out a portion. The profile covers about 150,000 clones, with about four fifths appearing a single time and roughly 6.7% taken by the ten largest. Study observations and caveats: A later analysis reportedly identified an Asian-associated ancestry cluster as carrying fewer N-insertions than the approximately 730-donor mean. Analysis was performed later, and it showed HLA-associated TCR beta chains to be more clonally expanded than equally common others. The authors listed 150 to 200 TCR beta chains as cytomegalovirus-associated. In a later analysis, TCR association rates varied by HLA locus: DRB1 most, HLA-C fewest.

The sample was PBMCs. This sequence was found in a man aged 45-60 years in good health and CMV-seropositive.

The CDR3 protein is CASSGQGYNSPLHF. CDR3 DNA sequence: TGCGCCAGCAGTGGACAGGGGTATAATTCACCCCTCCACTTT. The chain couples TRBV10-2 to TRBJ1-6; 8 nucleotides agree with TRBD1. This CDR3 comprises 14 residues. Germline V gene sequence: CDR1 WSHSY, CDR2 SAAADI. V shed 4 bases, J shed 4 bases, and the junction held 0 bases outside the gene matches.